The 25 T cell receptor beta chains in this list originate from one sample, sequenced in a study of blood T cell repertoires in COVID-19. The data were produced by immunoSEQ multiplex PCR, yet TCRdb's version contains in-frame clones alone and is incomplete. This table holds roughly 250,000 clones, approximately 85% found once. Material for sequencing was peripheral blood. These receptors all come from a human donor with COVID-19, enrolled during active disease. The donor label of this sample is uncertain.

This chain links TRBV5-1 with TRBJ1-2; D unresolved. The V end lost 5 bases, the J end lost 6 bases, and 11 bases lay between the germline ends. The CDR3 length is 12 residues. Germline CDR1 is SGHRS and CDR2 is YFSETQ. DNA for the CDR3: TGCGCCAGCAGTGAGGGTTCTGATGGCTACACCTTC. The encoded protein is CASSEGSDGYTF.

The DNA of the CDR3 is TGTGCCAGCAGCCAGGGACTTTACTCCTACGAGCAGTACTTC. Its protein product is CASSQGLYSYEQYF. V is TRBV3-1 (or the pseudogene TRBV3-2) and J is TRBJ2-7; maybe TRBD2 (6 bases). The V gene lost 3 bases and the J gene lost 0 bases, with 9 bases spanning the gap. The CDR3 has 14 amino acids. CDR1 is LGHDT and CDR2 is YNNKEL in the germline V gene (reference sequence).

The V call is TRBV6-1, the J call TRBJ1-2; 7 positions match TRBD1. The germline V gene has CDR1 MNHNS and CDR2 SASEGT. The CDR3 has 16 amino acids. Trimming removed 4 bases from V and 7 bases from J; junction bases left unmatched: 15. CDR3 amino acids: CASSARQGGALAGYTF. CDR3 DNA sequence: TGTGCCAGCAGTGCCCGACAGGGAGGCGCTCTAGCTGGCTACACCTTC.

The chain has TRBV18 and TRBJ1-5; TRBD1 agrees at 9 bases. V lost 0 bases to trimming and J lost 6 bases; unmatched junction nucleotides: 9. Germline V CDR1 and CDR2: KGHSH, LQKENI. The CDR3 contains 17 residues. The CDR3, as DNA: TGTGCCAGCTCACCACCGGGGGGACAGGGTGGTATTCAGCCCCAGCATTTT. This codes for CASSPPGGQGGIQPQHF.

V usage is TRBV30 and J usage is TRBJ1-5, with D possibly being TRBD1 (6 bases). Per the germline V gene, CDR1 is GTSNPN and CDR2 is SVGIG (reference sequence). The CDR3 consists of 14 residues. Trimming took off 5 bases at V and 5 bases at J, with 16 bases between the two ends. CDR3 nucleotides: TGTGCCTGGGCCACGGGACATGGGCATCAGCCCCAGCATTTT. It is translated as CAWATGHGHQPQHF.

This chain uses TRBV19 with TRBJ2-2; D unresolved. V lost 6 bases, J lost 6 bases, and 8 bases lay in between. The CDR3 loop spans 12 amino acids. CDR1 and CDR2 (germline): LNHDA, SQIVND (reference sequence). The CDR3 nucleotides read TGTGCCAGTAGCCCCCCAGCCGGGGAGCTGTTTTTT. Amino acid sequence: CASSPPAGELFF.

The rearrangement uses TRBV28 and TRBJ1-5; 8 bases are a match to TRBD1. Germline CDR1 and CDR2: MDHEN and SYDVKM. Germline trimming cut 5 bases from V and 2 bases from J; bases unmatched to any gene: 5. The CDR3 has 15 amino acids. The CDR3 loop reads CASSPQDRGNQPQHF. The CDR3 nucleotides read TGTGCCAGCAGTCCCCAGGACAGGGGCAATCAGCCCCAGCATTTT.

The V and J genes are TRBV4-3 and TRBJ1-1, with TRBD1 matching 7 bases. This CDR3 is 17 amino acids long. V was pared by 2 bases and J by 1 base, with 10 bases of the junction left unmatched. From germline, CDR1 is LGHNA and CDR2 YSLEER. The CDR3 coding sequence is TGCGCCAGCAGCCAACGCCCAGGGGGAAATCCGAACACTGAAGCTTTCTTT. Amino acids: CASSQRPGGNPNTEAFF.

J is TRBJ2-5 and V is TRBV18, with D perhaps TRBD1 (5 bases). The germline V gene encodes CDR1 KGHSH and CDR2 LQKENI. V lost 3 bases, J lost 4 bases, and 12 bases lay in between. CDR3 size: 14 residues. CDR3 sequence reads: CASSPAGLGETQYF. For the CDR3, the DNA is TGTGCCAGCTCACCTGCAGGGTTGGGAGAGACCCAGTACTTC.

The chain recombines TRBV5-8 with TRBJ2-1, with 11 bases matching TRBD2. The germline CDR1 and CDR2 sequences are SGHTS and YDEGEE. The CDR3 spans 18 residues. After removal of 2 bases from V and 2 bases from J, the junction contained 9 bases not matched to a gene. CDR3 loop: CASSLIGLAGGPYNEQFF. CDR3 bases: TGTGCCAGCAGCTTAATCGGCCTAGCGGGAGGTCCCTACAATGAGCAGTTCTTC.

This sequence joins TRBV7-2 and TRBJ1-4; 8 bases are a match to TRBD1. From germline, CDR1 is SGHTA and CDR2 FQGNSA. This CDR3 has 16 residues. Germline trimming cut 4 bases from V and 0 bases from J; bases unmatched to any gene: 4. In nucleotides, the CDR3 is TGTGCCAGCAGCTCTGCGACAGGGGCAACTAATGAAAAACTGTTTTTT. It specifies CASSSATGATNEKLFF.

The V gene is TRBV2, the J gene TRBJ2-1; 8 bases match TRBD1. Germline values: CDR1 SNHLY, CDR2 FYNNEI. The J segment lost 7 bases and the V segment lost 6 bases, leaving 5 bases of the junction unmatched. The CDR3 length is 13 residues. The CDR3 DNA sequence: TGTGCCAGCAGGGACAGGGATTTGAATGAGCAGTTCTTC. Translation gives CASRDRDLNEQFF.

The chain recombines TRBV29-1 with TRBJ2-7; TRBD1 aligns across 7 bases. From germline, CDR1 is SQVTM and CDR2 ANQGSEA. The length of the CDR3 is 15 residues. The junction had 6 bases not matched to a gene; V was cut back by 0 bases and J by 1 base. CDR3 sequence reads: CSVEESTGESYEQYF. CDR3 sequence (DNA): TGCAGCGTTGAAGAGAGCACAGGGGAATCCTACGAGCAGTACTTC.

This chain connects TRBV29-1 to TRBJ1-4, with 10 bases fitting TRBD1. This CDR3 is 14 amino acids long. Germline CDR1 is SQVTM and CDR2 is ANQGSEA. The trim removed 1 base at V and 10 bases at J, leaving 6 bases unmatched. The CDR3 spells CSVEGGTGAGKLFF. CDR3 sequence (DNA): TGCAGCGTTGAAGGGGGGACAGGGGCGGGAAAACTGTTTTTT.

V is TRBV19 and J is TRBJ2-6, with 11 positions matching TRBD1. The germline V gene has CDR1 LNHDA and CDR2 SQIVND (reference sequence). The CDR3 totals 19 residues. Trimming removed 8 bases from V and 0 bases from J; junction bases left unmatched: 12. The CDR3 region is CASHPDLGTGGSGANVLTF. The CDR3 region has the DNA TGTGCCAGTCACCCAGACCTCGGGACAGGGGGCTCTGGGGCCAACGTCCTGACTTTC.

CDR3 residues: CASSQDSGRITGELFF. The CDR3 region has the DNA TGTGCCAGCAGCCAAGATAGTGGGAGGATCACCGGGGAGCTGTTTTTT. The chain links TRBV3-1 (or the pseudogene TRBV3-2) to TRBJ2-2; D may be TRBD2 (6 bases). CDR3 length: 16 residues. The V and J ends lost 0 bases and 4 bases respectively, with 12 bases between them. Germline lookup yields CDR1 LGHDT and CDR2 YNNKEL (reference sequence).

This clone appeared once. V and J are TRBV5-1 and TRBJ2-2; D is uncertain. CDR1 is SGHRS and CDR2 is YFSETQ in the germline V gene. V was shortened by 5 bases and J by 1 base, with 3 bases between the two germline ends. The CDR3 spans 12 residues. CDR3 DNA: TGCGCCAGCAGTCAGAACACCGGGGAGCTGTTTTTT. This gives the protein CASSQNTGELFF.

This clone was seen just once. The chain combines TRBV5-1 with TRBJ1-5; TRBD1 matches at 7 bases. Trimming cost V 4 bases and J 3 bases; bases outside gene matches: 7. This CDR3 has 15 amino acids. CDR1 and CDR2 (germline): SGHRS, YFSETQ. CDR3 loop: CASSVGTVNNQPQHF. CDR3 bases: TGCGCCAGCAGCGTCGGGACAGTAAACAATCAGCCCCAGCATTTT.

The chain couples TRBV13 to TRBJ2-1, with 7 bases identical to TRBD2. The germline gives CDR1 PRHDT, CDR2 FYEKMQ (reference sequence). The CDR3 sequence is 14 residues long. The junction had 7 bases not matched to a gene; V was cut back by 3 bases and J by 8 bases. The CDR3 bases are TGTGCCAGCAGCTTGTTCAGCGGGACGTATGAGCAGTTCTTC. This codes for CASSLFSGTYEQFF. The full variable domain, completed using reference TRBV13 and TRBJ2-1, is AAGVIQSPRHLIKEKRETATLKCYPIPRHDTVYWYQQGPGQDPQFLISFYEKMQSDKGSIPDRFSAQQFSDYHSELNMSSLELGDSALYFCASSLFSGTYEQFFGPGTRLTVL.

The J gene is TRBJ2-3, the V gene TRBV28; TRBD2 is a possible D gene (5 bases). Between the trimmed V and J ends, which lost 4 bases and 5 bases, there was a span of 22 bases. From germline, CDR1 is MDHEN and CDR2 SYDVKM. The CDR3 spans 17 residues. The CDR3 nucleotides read TGTGCCAGCAGTTCCCAAACTAGTCGGGTTCAGAGAGATACGCAGTATTTT. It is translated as CASSSQTSRVQRDTQYF.

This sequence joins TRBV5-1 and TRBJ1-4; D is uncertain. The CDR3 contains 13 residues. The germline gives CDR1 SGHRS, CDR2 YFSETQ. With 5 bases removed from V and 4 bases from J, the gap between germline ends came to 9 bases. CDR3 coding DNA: TGCGCCAGCAGAGTGGGGAGTAATGAAAAACTGTTTTTT. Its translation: CASRVGSNEKLFF.

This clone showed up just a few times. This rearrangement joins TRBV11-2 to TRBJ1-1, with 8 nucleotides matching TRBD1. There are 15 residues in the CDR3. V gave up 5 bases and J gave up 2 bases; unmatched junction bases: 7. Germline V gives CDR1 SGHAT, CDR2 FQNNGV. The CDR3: CASSGLGQGNTEAFF. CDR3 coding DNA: TGTGCCAGCAGCGGCTTAGGACAGGGAAACACTGAAGCTTTCTTT. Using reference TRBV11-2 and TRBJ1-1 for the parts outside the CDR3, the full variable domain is EAGVAQSPRYKIIEKRQSVAFWCNPISGHATLYWYQQILGQGPKLLIQFQNNGVVDDSQLPKDRFSAERLKGVDSTLKIQPAKLEDSAVYLCASSGLGQGNTEAFFGQGTRLTVV.

CDR3 sequence (DNA): TGTGCCAGCAGTTATTTCTTTGGCCCGAACACTGAAGCTTTCTTT. It specifies CASSYFFGPNTEAFF. The V gene is TRBV6-5, the J gene TRBJ1-1; D remains unclear. Germline lookup yields CDR1 MNHEY and CDR2 SVGAGI. This CDR3 has 15 residues. The ends were cut back, 3 bases at V and 1 base at J, with 12 bases in the middle.

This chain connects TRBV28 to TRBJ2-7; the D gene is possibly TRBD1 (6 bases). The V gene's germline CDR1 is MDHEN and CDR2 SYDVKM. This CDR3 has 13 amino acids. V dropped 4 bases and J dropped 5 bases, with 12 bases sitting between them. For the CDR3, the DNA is TGTGCCAGCAGTTCAACAGGGCCCGACGAGCAGTACTTC. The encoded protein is CASSSTGPDEQYF.

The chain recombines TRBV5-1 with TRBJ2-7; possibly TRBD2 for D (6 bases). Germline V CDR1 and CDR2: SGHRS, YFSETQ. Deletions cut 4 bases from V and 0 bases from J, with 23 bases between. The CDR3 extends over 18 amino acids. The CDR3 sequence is CASSLSHFRRDPSYEQYF. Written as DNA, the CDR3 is TGCGCCAGCAGCCTCTCTCACTTCAGGCGGGACCCCTCCTACGAGCAGTACTTC.